The source of this TCR beta chain is a study of post-analysis software for immune sequencing data (dated by TCRdb to between 2014 and 2017). With respect to the entire study: Disease courses on record covered relapsing-remitting, secondary progressive and progressive-relapsing multiple sclerosis, though some patients had no subtype annotation. The patient repertoires were set against under 13 previously published healthy control repertoires from donors whose ages ranged from 6 to 25 years. A subset of samples was prepared in parallel using single-end sample barcoding, then pooled and co-amplified after Illumina adapter ligation. The paper as a whole reports these results and caveats: The control group was slightly older than the multiple sclerosis patient group. Patients showed significantly higher frequencies than controls for five TRBV segments, among them TRBV5-6, TRBV5-1 and TRBV20-1. Compared with controls, multiple sclerosis patients had significantly lower normalized Chao1 diversity, a finding suggesting substantial peripheral T-cell clonal expansion. Direct clustering with F measure revealed strong co-clustering of samples prepared in the same batch, which led to a batch-effect correction.

The germline ends are 17 bases apart after V is trimmed by 6 bases and J by 4 bases. CDR1 and CDR2, per the germline V gene, are SGHVS and FNYEAQ. Reading from cysteine to phenylalanine, the CDR3 counts 15 amino acids. The retained sequence is limited to the CDR3, 45 bases, with the frame set at the first base. To demonstrate the VDJtools post-analysis software, the study profiled TCR beta repertoires from the peripheral blood of 13 young patients with multiple sclerosis. The patients with multiple sclerosis were children and adolescents between roughly 6 and 17 years of age. The library was generated by PCR. The instrument was an Illumina HiSeq 2500. Unique molecular identifiers were incorporated into TCR beta cDNA libraries to reduce PCR and sequencing biases. Every 1 to 10 million input T cells yielded approximately 500,000 cDNA molecules, meaning each molecule approximated one T cell. The same protocol used for the earlier healthy control dataset was applied to prepare and sequence the patient libraries. Within a given batch, samples were prepared together, multiplexed and sequenced on the same HiSeq lane. Regarding the original processing steps: MIGEC handled the raw barcoded reads, throwing out single-read molecular identifier groups before consensus assembly and CDR3 extraction. Clonotype tables were post-analysed with VDJtools, and diversity was normalized by down-sampling all datasets to the smallest sample size. In repertoire overlap clustering, CDR3 amino acid sequences, but not nucleotide sequences, were matched to correct batch-related cross-sample contamination. TCRdb redid the processing of the public reads, applying fastp at Q25 and MiXCR, and retained in-frame beta chains. Rows are unified per CDR3 protein, each entry keeping the most common DNA and genes. These V and J calls rely on TCRdb rather than the paper's analysis. The sample yields about 770,000 distinct CDR3 sequences; around 42% were counted once. Roughly 4.4% of the sample is in the top ten clones.

This clonotype was seen only a few times. Its recognized antigen is unknown. Base qualities are not provided; no much larger clone lies one nucleotide away. The receptor's source is a girl under 18 with multiple sclerosis. The chain is made from TRBV7-6 and TRBJ2-3; a weak D assignment points to TRBD1 (6 bases agree). The specimen was blood. The nucleotide sequence reads as follows: TGTGCCAGCAGTCCCGGACAGCGACTCCCAGATACGCAGTATTTT. This sequence encodes CASSPGQRLPDTQYF.